The table lists the clone carrying this T cell receptor beta chain with a few counts. Its antigen is as yet unknown. This specimen belongs to a study of blood T cells in healthy people across ages. Study conclusions and caveats: Higher naive T cell percentage went strongly together with higher TCR beta diversity.

Germline V gene lookup returns CDR1 MGHRA and CDR2 YSYEKL. V lost 1 base to trimming and J lost 6 bases; unmatched junction nucleotides: 8. CDR3 length: 16 residues. PCR was performed a second time for roughly 7 to 12 cycles using a sample-barcoded 5' primer and a J-beta primer mix. TCRdb fed the 5' RACE reads into MiXCR, producing one record per CDR3 protein. Among 760,000 or so distinct CDR3 sequences, roughly 25% were seen once, and the ten largest hold 9.4%. This sample was shared with a second study, whose subject was T cells of mothers and their children. Per that paper: For the second PCR, the M1S primer put in sample barcodes and 2-4 random nucleotides.

This clonotype was obtained from a boy between 5 and 17 years old in good health. The J gene is TRBJ2-1, the V gene TRBV4-1; 8 bases agree with TRBD2. Sample: blood. CDR3 protein: CASSQAGGGTSNEQFF. The CDR3 DNA reads as TGCGCCAGCAGCCAAGCGGGTGGCGGGACTAGCAATGAGCAGTTCTTC.